The present T cell receptor beta chain was sequenced within a study of shared clonotypes between healthy human individuals. In the study overall: Each donor contributed plates that comprised three CD4 naive, three CD4 memory, two CD8 naive and one CD8 memory. General observations from the study: Sequencing of the sorted subsets was shown by rarefaction to be incomplete despite large depth.

Evenly divided among several immunoSEQ plates was the genomic DNA of each subset. TCRdb's table, derived via immunoSEQ multiplex PCR, lists solely in-frame clones and lacks some. The sample records millions of clones, approximately 94% being singletons. Naivety among CD8 cells was defined by CD45RO negativity and positive CCR7 selection, thereby excluding terminally differentiated effector memory CD45RA+ cells. Concerning this clone itself: Its antigen is undetermined.

The CDR3 sequence is 14 residues long. The germline V gene has CDR1 MGHRA and CDR2 YSYEKL. Trimming took 3 bases from V and 5 from J; bases not matched to a gene: 4. This TCR was sampled from a young man in good health. Source material: naive CD8+ T cells sorted from blood. This sequence joins TRBV4-1 and TRBJ2-5; TRBD1 agrees at 9 bases. This CDR3 is CASSQPGTGETQYF. CDR3 coding DNA: TGCGCCAGCAGCCAGCCCGGGACAGGGGAGACCCAGTACTTC.